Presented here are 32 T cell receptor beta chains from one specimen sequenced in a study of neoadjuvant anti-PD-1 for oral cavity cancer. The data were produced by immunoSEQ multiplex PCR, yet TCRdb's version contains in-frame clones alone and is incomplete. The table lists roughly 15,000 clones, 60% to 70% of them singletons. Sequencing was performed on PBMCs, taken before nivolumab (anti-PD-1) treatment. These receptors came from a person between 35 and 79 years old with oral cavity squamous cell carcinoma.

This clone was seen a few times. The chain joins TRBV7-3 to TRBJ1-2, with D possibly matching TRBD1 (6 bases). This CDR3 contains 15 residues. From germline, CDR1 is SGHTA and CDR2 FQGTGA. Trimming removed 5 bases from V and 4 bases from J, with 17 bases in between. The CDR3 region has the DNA TGTGCCAGCAGCCCCGGGACACGGGGTACCTATGGCTACACCTTC. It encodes CASSPGTRGTYGYTF.

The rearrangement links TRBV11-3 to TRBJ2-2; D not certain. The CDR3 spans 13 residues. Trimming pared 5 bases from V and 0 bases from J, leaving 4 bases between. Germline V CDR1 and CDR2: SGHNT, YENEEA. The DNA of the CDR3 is TGTGCCAGCAGCAGCGCGAACACCGGGGAGCTGTTTTTT. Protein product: CASSSANTGELFF.

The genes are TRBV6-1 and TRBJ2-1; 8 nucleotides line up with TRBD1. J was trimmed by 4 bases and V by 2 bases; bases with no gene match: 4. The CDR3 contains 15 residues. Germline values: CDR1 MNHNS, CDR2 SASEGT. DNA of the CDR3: TGTGCCAGCAGTGAATCGGGGACAGGTTACAATGAGCAGTTCTTC. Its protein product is CASSESGTGYNEQFF.

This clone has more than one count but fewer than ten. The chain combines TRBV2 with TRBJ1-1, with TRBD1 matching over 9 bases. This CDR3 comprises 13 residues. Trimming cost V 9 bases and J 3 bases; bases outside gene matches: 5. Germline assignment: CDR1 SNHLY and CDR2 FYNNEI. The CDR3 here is CARGQGTDTEAFF. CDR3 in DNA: TGTGCCAGAGGACAGGGGACGGACACTGAAGCTTTCTTT.

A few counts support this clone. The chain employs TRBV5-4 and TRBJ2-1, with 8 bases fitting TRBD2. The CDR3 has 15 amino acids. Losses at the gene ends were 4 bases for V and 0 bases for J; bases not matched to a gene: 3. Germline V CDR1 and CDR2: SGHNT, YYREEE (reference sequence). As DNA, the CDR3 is TGTGCCAGCAGCGGCGGGGGGTCCTCCTACAATGAGCAGTTCTTC. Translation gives CASSGGGSSYNEQFF.

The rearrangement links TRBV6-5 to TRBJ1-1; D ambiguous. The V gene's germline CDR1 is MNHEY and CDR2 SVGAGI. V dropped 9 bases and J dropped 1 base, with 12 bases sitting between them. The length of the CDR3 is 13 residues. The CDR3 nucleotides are TGTGCCAGTTTATTAGGAGGGAACACTGAAGCTTTCTTT. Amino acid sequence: CASLLGGNTEAFF.

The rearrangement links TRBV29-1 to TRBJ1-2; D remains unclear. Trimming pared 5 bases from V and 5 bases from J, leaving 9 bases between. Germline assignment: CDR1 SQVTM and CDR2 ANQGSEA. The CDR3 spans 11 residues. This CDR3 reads CSVSREYGYTF. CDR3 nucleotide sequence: TGCAGCGTTTCCCGAGAATATGGCTACACCTTC.

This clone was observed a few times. The DNA for the CDR3 is TGTGCCAGCAGTTTATCCTCAGGGTTTCTGGAGAACACTGAAGCTTTCTTT. It specifies CASSLSSGFLENTEAFF. This chain connects TRBV28 to TRBJ1-1; D is perhaps TRBD1 (5 bases). The germline V and J ends were trimmed by 1 base and 1 base, with 16 bases remaining between them. The CDR3 runs 17 residues. From germline, CDR1 is MDHEN and CDR2 SYDVKM.

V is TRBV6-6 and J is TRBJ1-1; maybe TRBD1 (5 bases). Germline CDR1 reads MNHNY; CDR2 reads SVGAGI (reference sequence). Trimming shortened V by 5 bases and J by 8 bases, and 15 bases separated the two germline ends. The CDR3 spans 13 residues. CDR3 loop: CASSPPGGREAFF. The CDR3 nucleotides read TGTGCCAGCAGTCCCCCCGGGGGGAGGGAAGCTTTCTTT.

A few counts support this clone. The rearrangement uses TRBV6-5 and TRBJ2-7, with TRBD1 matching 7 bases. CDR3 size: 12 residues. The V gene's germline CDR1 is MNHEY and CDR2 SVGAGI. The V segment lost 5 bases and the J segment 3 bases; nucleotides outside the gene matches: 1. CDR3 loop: CASSRQGYEQYF. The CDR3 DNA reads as TGTGCCAGCAGTCGACAGGGCTACGAGCAGTACTTC.

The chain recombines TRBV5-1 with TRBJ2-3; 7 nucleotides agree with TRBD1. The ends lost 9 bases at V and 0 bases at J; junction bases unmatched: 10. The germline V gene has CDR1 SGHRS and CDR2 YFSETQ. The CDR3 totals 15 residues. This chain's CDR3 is CATARDSSSTDTQYF. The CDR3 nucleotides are TGCGCCACCGCGAGGGACAGTTCTAGCACAGATACGCAGTATTTT.

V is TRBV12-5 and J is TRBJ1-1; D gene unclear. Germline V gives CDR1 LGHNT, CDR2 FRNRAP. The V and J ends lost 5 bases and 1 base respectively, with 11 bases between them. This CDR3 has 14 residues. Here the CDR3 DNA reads TGTGCTAGTGGTCCCGAGACTTCGAACACTGAAGCTTTCTTT. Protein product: CASGPETSNTEAFF.

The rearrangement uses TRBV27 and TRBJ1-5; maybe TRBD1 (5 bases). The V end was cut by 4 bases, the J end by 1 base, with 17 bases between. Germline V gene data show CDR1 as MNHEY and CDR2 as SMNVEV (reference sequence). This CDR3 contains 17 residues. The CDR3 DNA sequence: TGTGCCAGCAGTTCTCCCAAGAGGGGTAGGAGCAATCAGCCCCAGCATTTT. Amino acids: CASSSPKRGRSNQPQHF.

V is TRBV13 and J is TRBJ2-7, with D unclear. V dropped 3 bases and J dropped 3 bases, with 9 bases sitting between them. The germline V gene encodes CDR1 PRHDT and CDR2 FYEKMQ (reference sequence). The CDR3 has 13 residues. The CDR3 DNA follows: TGTGCCAGCAGCTTGCGGCGGCGCTACGAGCAGTACTTC. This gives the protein CASSLRRRYEQYF.

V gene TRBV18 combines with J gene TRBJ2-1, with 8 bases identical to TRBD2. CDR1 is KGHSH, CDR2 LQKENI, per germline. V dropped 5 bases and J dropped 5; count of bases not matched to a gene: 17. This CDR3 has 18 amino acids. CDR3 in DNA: TGTGCCAGCTCATCACGGGACTTTCTCGGGAGGGGCGACAATGAGCAGTTCTTC. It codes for CASSSRDFLGRGDNEQFF.

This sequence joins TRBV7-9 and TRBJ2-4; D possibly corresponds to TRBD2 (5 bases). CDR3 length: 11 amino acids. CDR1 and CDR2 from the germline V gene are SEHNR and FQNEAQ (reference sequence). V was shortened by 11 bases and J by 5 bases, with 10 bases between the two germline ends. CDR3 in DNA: TGTGCCGGGGAGATTCAAAACATTCAGTACTTC. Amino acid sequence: CAGEIQNIQYF.

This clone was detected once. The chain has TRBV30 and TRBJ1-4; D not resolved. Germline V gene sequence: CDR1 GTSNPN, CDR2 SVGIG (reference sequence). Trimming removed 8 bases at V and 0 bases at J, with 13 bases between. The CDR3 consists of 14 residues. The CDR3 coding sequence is TGTGCCGTTGGGCTATTTGCAACTAATGAAAAACTGTTTTTT. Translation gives CAVGLFATNEKLFF.

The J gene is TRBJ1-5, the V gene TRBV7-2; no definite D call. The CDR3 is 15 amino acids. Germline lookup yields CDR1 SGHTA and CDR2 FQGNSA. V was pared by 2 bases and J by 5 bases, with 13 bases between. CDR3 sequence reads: CASSLSISRDQPQHF. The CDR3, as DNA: TGTGCCAGCAGCTTAAGCATCAGCAGAGATCAGCCCCAGCATTTT.

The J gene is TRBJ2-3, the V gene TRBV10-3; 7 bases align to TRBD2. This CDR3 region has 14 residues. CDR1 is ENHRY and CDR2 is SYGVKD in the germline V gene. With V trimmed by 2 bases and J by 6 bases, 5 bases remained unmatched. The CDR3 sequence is CAISEGEGLDTQYF. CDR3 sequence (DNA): TGTGCCATCAGTGAGGGGGAGGGCCTGGATACGCAGTATTTT.

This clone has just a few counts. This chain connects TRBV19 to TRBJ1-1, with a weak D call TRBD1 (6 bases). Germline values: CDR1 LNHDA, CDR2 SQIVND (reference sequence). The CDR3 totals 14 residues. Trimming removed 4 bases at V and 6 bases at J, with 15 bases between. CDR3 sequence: CASSRGRGYAEAFF. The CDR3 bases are TGTGCCAGTAGTAGGGGCAGGGGTTACGCTGAAGCTTTCTTT.

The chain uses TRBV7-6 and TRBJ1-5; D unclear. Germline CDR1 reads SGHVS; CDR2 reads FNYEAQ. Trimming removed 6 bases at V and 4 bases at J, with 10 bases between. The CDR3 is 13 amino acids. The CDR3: CASSPYRNQPQHF. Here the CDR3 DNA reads TGTGCCAGCAGTCCCTATCGGAATCAGCCCCAGCATTTT.

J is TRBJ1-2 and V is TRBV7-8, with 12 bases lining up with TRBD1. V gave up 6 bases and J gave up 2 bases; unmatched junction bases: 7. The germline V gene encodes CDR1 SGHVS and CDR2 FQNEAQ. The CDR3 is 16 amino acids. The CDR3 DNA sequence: TGTGCCAGCAGGCCAACCGGGACAGGGGGCAACTATGGCTACACCTTC. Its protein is CASRPTGTGGNYGYTF.

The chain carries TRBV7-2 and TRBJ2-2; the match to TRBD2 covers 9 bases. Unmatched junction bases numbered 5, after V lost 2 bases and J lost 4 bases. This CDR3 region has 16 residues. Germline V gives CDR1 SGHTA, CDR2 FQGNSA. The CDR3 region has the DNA TGTGCCAGCAGCTTATCGAGGCGGGGGGGCACCGGGGAGCTGTTTTTT. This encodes CASSLSRRGGTGELFF.

This CDR3 reads CAWRFEGLRGGNTQYF. CDR3 in DNA: TGTGCCTGGAGATTCGAGGGACTCCGGGGCGGGAATACGCAGTATTTT. The rearrangement joins TRBV30 to TRBJ2-3; tentatively, D is TRBD2 (6 bases). The CDR3 sequence is 16 residues long. V lost 3 bases to trimming and J lost 7 bases, with 23 bases between them. Germline lookup yields CDR1 GTSNPN and CDR2 SVGIG (reference sequence).

Written as DNA, the CDR3 is TGTGCCAGCAGTGCGGGGGTCATGAACACTGAAGCTTTCTTT. This sequence encodes CASSAGVMNTEAFF. The V and J genes are TRBV6-1 and TRBJ1-1; possible D gene TRBD1, 5 bases. Trimming pared 4 bases from V and 0 bases from J, leaving 9 bases between. The CDR3 is 14 residues long. Germline CDR1 MNHNS, CDR2 SASEGT.

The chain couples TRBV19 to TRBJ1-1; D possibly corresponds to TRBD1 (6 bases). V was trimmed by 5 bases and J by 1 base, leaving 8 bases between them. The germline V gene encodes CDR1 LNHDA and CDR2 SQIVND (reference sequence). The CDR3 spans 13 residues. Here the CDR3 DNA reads TGTGCCAGTAGTGGGACAAAGAACACTGAAGCTTTCTTT. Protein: CASSGTKNTEAFF.

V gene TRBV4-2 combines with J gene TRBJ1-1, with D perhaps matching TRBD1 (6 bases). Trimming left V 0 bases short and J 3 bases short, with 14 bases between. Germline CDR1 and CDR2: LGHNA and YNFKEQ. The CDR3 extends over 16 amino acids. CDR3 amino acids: CASSQDLSGEDTEAFF. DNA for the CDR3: TGTGCCAGCAGCCAAGATCTGTCAGGGGAGGACACTGAAGCTTTCTTT.

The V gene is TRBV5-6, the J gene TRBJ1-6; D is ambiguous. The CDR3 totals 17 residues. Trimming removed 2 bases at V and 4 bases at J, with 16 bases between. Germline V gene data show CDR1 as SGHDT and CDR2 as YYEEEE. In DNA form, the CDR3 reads TGTGCCAGCAGCTTAAGGACCGTTGGGCCTTATAATTCACCCCTCCACTTT. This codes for CASSLRTVGPYNSPLHF.

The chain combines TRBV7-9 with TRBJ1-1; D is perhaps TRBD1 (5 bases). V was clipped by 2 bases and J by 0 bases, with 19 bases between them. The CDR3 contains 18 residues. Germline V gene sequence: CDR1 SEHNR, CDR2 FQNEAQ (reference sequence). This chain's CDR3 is CASSLYGRRGRMNTEAFF. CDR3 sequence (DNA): TGTGCCAGCAGCTTATACGGTCGTCGGGGACGGATGAACACTGAAGCTTTCTTT.

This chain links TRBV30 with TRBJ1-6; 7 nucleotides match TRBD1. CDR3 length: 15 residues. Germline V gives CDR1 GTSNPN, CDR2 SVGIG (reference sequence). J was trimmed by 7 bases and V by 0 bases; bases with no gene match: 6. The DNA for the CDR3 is TGTGCCTGGAGTGTAGCAGGGGGAAGAAATTCACCCCTCCACTTT. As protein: CAWSVAGGRNSPLHF.

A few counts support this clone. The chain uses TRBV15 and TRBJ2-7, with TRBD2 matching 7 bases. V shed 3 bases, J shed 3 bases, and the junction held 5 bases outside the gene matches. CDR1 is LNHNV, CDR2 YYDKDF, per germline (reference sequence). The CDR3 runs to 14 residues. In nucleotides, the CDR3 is TGTGCCACCAGCAGGGGGACTAAGGGCTACGAGCAGTACTTC. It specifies CATSRGTKGYEQYF. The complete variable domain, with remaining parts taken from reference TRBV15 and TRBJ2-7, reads DAMVIQNPRYQVTQFGKPVTLSCSQTLNHNVMYWYQQKSSQAPKLLFHYYDKDFNNEADTPDNFQSRRPNTSFCFLDIRSPGLGDTAMYLCATSRGTKGYEQYFGPGTRLTVT.

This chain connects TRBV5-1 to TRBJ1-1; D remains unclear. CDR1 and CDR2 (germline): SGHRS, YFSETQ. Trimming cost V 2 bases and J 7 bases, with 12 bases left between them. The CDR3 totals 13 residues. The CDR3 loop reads CASSFRRENEAFF. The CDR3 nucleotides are TGCGCCAGCAGCTTCCGGCGGGAGAATGAAGCTTTCTTT.